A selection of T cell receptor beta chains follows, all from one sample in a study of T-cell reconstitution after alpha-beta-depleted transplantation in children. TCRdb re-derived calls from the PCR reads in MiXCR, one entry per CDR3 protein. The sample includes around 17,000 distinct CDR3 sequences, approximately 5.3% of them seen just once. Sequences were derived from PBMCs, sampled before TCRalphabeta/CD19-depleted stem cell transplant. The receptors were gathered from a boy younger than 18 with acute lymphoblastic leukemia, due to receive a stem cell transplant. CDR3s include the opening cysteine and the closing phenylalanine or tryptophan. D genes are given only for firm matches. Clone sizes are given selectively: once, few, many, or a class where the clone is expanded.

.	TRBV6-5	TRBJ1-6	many	TGTGCCTTATCGCCAAGGCAGCTTAATTCACCCCTCCACTTT	CALSPRQLNSPLHF
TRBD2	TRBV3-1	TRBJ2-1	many	TGTGCCAGCAGCCAAGAGGGCGGGAGTGGGCAGTTCTTC	CASSQEGGSGQFF
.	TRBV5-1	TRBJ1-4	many	TGCGCCAGCAGCTTGGCAGCAACTAATGAAAAACTGTTTTTT	CASSLAATNEKLFF
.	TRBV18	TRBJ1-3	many	TGTGCCAGCTCACCGGGACTCGGGGTTTCTGGAAACACCATATATTTT	CASSPGLGVSGNTIYF
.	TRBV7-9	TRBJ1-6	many	TGTGCCACCCCAGGTGGGGACCAAAAGAATTCACCCCTCCACTTT	CATPGGDQKNSPLHF
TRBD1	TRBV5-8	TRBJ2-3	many	TGTGCCAGCAGCTTGGGACAGGGGGTCTTTGGCACAGATACGCAGTATTTT	CASSLGQGVFGTDTQYF
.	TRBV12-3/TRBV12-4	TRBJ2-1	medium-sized	TGTGCCAGCGCTTGGGGGACTTCCTACAATGAGCAGTTCTTC	CASAWGTSYNEQFF
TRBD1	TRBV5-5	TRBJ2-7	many	TGTGCCAGCAGCTTGGTTGGGTGGGACAGACTCTCCTACGAGCAGTACTTC	CASSLVGWDRLSYEQYF
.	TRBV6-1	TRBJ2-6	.	TGTGCCAGCGTCGGGGGGCTGGGGGCCATCGTCCTGACTTTC	CASVGGLGAIVLTF
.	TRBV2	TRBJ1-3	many	TGTGCCAGCAGAGAACAGGGTTCTGGAAACACCATATATTTT	CASREQGSGNTIYF
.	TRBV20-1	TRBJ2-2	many	TGCAGTGCTACAGGAGCTCCGGTGGGCACCGGGGAGCTGTTTTTT	CSATGAPVGTGELFF
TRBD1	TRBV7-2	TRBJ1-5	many	TGTGCCAGCAGCCAGAGGACAGGGGGCAGTCAGCCCCAGCATTTT	CASSQRTGGSQPQHF
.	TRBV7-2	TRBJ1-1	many	TGTGCCAGCAGCTTCGTGGGGATAACGAACACTGAAGCTTTCTTT	CASSFVGITNTEAFF
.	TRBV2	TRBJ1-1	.	TGTGCCATCTGCTCCCCGGGCTCCGGGGGCCTAGAAGCTTTCTTT	CAICSPGSGGLEAFF
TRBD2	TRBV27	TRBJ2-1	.	TGTGCCAGCAGTTCCCGACTAGCGATCTACAATGAGCAGTTCTTC	CASSSRLAIYNEQFF
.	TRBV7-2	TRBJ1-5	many	TGTGCCAGCAGCCACCGAGAATCGGGGGCCGGAGGGCCCCAGCATTTT	CASSHRESGAGGPQHF
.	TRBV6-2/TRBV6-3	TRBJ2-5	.	TGTGCCAGCAGAGGGGTGGTGGTGCAGGACCAAGAGACCCAGTACTTC	CASRGVVVQDQETQYF
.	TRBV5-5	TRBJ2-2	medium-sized	TGTGCCAGCAGCTTCGAGAAGAACACCGGGGAGCTGTTTTTT	CASSFEKNTGELFF
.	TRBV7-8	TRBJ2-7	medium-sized	TGTGCCAGCAGCTTAAATGGGAACGCTTACGAGCAGTACTTC	CASSLNGNAYEQYF
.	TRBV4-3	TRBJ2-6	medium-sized	TGCGCCAGCAGCCAAGTTTCTCCAGGGGTTGGGGCCAACGTCCTGACTTTC	CASSQVSPGVGANVLTF
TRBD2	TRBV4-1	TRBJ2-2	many	TGCGCCAGCAGCAGACTAGCACGGTCGAACACCGGGGAGCTGTTTTTT	CASSRLARSNTGELFF
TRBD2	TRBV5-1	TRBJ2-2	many	TGCGCCAGCAGCTTGGTCAGCGGGGACACCGGGGAGCTGTTTTTT	CASSLVSGDTGELFF
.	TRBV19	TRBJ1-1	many	TGTGCCAGTAGTGAGCGACGGTTGAACACTGAAGCTTTCTTT	CASSERRLNTEAFF
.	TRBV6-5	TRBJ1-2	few	TGTGCCAGCAGTTACGGAACTTCGGCTGGCTACACCTTC	CASSYGTSAGYTF
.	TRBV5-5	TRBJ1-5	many	TGTGCCAGCAGCTTTACCGGAGCGGAGCAGCCCCAGCATTTT	CASSFTGAEQPQHF
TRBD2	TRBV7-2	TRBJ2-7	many	TGTGCCAGCAGCCCTAGCGGCCCCCACGAGCAGTACTTC	CASSPSGPHEQYF
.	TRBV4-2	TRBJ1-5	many	TGTGCCAGCAGCCAAGCAACGGATAGCAATCAGCCCCAGCATTTT	CASSQATDSNQPQHF
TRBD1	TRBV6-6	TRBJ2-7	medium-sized	TGTGCCAGCAGGATACCGACAGGGCCCCAATACGAGCAGTACTTC	CASRIPTGPQYEQYF
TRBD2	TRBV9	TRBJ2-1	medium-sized	TGTGCCAGCAGCCCGAAAGGGCTAGCGGATTACAATGAGCAGTTCTTC	CASSPKGLADYNEQFF
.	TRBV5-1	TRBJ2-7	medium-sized	TGCGCCAGCAGCCCAGGAGACTTACCTACGAACGAGCAGTACTTC	CASSPGDLPTNEQYF